The rows below give T cell receptor beta chains drawn from one sample of a study of shared clonotypes between healthy human individuals. Clones were sequenced by immunoSEQ multiplex PCR, and TCRdb holds only the in-frame ones, with some missing. Altogether 200,000 to 250,000 clones are present, 50% to 75% being singletons, with the ten largest covering 11%. The sample taken for sequencing was memory CD4+ T cells sorted from blood. These receptors were collected from a man aged 25 to 45 in good health. The CDR3 runs from the conserved cysteine through the conserved F or W. The D gene is left open where the match is weak. Clone size appears in some rows only: once, few, many, or a class for an expanded clone.

-	-	TRBV11-2	TRBJ1-4	TGTGCCAGCAGCTTAGAAGTGGATCTCGGTGAAAAACTGTTTTTT	CASSLEVDLGEKLFF
-	TRBD2	TRBV7-8	TRBJ2-3	TGTGCCAGCAGCCTCGGTCCCCGACTAGCAGGAGATACGCAGTATTTT	CASSLGPRLAGDTQYF
-	TRBD1	TRBV18	TRBJ1-3	TGTGCCAGCTCACGGGGGACAGTTTCCTCTGGAAACACCATATATTTT	CASSRGTVSSGNTIYF
-	-	TRBV5-1	TRBJ1-1	TGCGCCAGCAGTAAGGACAGAGCGATTGAAGCTTTCTTT	CASSKDRAIEAFF
-	-	TRBV5-1	TRBJ1-2	TGCGCCAGCAGCCTGCACCCCGAGGGTGGCTACACCTTC	CASSLHPEGGYTF
few	-	TRBV5-4	TRBJ2-6	TGTGCCAGCAGCTCTGCTGGGGCCAACGTCCTGACTTTC	CASSSAGANVLTF
-	-	TRBV11-2	TRBJ2-4	TGTGCCAGCAGCTTAATGCAGGGTGATAGCATTCAGTACTTC	CASSLMQGDSIQYF
-	TRBD1	TRBV19	TRBJ1-5	TGTGCCAGTAGTATAGAGTACAGGGGCTACAATCAGCCCCAGCATTTT	CASSIEYRGYNQPQHF
few	TRBD1	TRBV5-1	TRBJ1-2	TGCGCCAGCAGCTGGGGACAGGGGGCGGACGGCTACACCTTC	CASSWGQGADGYTF
few	-	TRBV5-5	TRBJ2-3	TGTGCCAGCAGCTCCGGGAGGGGACAGTTACACACAGATACGCAGTATTTT	CASSSGRGQLHTDTQYF
-	-	TRBV5-1	TRBJ2-3	TGCGCCAGCAGCACGGTAGCTAGCACAGATACGCAGTATTTT	CASSTVASTDTQYF
-	-	TRBV5-3	TRBJ1-5	TGTGCCAGAAGCTTGGCCGGGGGAGCGGGGCCGAGGCAAAATGCCAATCAGCCCCAGCATTTT	CARSLAGGAGPRQNANQPQHF
-	TRBD1	TRBV28	TRBJ2-7	TGTGCCAGCAGAGCTAGACAGGGTAGCTCCTACGAGCAGTACTTC	CASRARQGSSYEQYF
-	-	TRBV28	TRBJ2-7	TGTGCCAGCAGTTATGTTGGGAGAGAGCAGTACTTC	CASSYVGREQYF
-	-	TRBV29-1	TRBJ2-2	TGCAGCGTTGAGGGAGGGGGCACCGGGGAGCTGTTTTTT	CSVEGGGTGELFF
few	TRBD2	TRBV7-2	TRBJ2-7	TGTGCCAGCAGCCTCGGACTAGCGGGAGAGGTGGCGTTC	CASSLGLAGEVAF
few	TRBD2	TRBV19	TRBJ2-7	TGTGCCAGTAGCCCCGGGACTAGCGGTTCCTACGAGCAGTACTTC	CASSPGTSGSYEQYF
-	-	TRBV9	TRBJ2-2	TGTGCCAGCAGCTATGGACCCTCCCGGGGCGGGGAGCTGTTTTTT	CASSYGPSRGGELFF
-	-	TRBV11-3	TRBJ2-1	TGTGCCAGCAGCTTAGGGACAATGGGTGAGCAGTTCTTC	CASSLGTMGEQFF
-	-	TRBV19	TRBJ2-1	TGTGCCAGTAGTAATCCTCTGGGTGAGCAGTTCTTC	CASSNPLGEQFF
-	TRBD2	TRBV15	TRBJ2-3	TGTGCCACCAGCAGAGCCCGTGGGACTAGCGGGACTGGGGTGACAGATACGCAGTATTTT	CATSRARGTSGTGVTDTQYF
-	-	TRBV19	TRBJ1-5	TGTGCCAGTAGTATTATGGGAAATCAGCCCCAGCATTTT	CASSIMGNQPQHF
-	-	TRBV5-6	TRBJ2-2	TGTGCCAGCACACCAAGGCGCGGAAACACCGGGGAGCTGTTTTTT	CASTPRRGNTGELFF
-	TRBD1	TRBV27	TRBJ1-5	TGTGCCAGCAGCCGTTTTACAGGGGATGGTAATCAGCCCCAGCATTTT	CASSRFTGDGNQPQHF
few	-	TRBV7-9	TRBJ2-3	TGTGCCAGCGCGACTTCCGGCACATCAGATACGCAGTATTTT	CASATSGTSDTQYF
-	-	TRBV11-2	TRBJ2-1	TGTGCCAGCAGCTTAGAGGCGATTATGGGGGATGGGCAGTTCTTC	CASSLEAIMGDGQFF
few	TRBD2	TRBV2	TRBJ2-2	TGTGCCAGCAGTGGGGTAGCGGGGTACACCGGGGAGCTGTTTTTT	CASSGVAGYTGELFF
-	-	TRBV7-9	TRBJ2-1	TGTGCCAGCAGCCGAGGACTTCACCCCTACAATGAGCAGTTCTTC	CASSRGLHPYNEQFF
-	-	TRBV5-6	TRBJ1-3	TGTGCCAGCATGCGGGTCGGGCCTGGAAACACCATATATTTT	CASMRVGPGNTIYF
-	TRBD1	TRBV6-5	TRBJ2-7	TGTGCCAGCCTATCCGACAGGGCCCCCTACGAGCAGTACTTC	CASLSDRAPYEQYF
-	TRBD2	TRBV19	TRBJ2-1	TGTGCCAGTAGAAATCGGGAGGGCCGATCTAATGAGCAGTTCTTC	CASRNREGRSNEQFF
-	TRBD2	TRBV6-5	TRBJ2-3	TGTGCCAGCAGTTACTACGGGGCGGGAGGCACAGATACGCAGTATTTT	CASSYYGAGGTDTQYF
-	-	TRBV30	TRBJ1-1	TGTGCCTGGAGTGCACCGGGGATCCCTGAAGCTTTCTTT	CAWSAPGIPEAFF
-	-	TRBV5-1	TRBJ1-3	TGCGCCAGCAGCTTGACAGGGCAGGGAAACACCATATATTTT	CASSLTGQGNTIYF
-	-	TRBV7-2	TRBJ2-3	TGTGCCAGCAGCCTTTTTAGTAGGGGTAGCACAGATACGCAGTATTTT	CASSLFSRGSTDTQYF